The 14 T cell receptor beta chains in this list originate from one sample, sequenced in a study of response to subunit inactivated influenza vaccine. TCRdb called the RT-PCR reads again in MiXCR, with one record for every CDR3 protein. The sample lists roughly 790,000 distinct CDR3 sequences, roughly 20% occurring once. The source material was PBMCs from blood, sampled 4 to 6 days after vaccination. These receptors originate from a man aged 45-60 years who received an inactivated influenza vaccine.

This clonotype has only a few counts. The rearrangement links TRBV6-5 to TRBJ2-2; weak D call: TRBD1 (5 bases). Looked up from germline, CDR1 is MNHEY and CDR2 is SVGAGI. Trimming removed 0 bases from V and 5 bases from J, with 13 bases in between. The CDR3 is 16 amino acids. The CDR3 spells CASSYSQGARTGELFF. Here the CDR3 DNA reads TGTGCCAGCAGTTACTCGCAAGGGGCAAGGACCGGGGAGCTGTTTTTT.

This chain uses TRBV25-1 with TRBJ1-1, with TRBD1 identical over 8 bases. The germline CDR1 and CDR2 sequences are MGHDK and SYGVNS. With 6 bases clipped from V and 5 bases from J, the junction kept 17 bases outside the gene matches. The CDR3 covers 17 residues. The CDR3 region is CASSTGQGIFFGTEAFF. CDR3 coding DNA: TGTGCCAGCAGCACAGGACAGGGAATATTCTTCGGGACTGAAGCTTTCTTT.

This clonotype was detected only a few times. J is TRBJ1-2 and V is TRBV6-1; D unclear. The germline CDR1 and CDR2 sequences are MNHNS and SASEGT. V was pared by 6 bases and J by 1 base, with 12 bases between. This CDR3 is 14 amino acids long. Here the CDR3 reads CASSAYGVNYGYTF. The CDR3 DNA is TGTGCCAGCAGCGCGTATGGGGTTAACTATGGCTACACCTTC.

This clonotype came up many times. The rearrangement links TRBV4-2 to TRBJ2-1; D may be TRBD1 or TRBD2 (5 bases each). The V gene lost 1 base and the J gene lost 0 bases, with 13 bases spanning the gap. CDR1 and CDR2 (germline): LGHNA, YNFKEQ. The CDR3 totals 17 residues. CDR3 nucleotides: TGTGCCAGCAGCCAAGGGGCGAGGGGTGGCTCCTACAATGAGCAGTTCTTC. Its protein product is CASSQGARGGSYNEQFF.

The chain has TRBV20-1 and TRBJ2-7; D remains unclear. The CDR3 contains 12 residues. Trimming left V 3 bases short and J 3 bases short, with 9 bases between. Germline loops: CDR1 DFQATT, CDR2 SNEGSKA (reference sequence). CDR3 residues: CSASRGGYEQYF. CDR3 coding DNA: TGCAGTGCTAGTCGAGGCGGCTACGAGCAGTACTTC.

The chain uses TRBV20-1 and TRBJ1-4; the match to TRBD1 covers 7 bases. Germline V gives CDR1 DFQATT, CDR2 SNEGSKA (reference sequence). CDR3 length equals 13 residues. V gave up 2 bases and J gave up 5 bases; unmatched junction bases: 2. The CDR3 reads CSARRTGNEKLFF. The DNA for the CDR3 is TGCAGTGCTAGACGGACAGGAAATGAAAAACTGTTTTTT.

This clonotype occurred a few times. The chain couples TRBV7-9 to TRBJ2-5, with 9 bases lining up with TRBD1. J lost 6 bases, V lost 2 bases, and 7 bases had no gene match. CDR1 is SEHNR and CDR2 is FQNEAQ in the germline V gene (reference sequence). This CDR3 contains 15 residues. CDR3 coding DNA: TGTGCCAGCAGCTTACCGGGACAGGGTATTCAGACCCAGTACTTC. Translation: CASSLPGQGIQTQYF.

CDR3 amino acids: CASSRRTSGSSDEQFF. CDR3 nucleotide sequence: TGCGCCAGCAGCCGACGGACTAGCGGGAGTTCCGATGAGCAGTTCTTC. The V call is TRBV5-1, the J call TRBJ2-1; 13 positions match TRBD2. The CDR3 totals 16 residues. The junction had 9 bases not matched to a gene; V was cut back by 4 bases and J by 8 bases. Per germline, CDR1 SGHRS and CDR2 YFSETQ.

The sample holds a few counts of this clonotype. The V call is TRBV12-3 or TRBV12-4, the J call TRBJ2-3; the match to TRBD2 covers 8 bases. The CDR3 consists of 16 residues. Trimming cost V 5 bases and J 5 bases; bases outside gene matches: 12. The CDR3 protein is CASSRLATGRGDTQYF. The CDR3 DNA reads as TGTGCCAGCAGTAGACTAGCGACGGGGAGAGGAGATACGCAGTATTTT.

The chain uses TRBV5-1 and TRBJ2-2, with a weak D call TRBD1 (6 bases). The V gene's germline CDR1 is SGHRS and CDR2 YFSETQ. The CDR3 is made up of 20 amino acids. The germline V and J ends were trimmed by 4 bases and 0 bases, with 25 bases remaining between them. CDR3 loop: CASSISGTRTQFANTGELFF. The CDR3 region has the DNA TGCGCCAGCAGCATCTCCGGGACAAGGACCCAATTCGCGAACACCGGGGAGCTGTTTTTT.

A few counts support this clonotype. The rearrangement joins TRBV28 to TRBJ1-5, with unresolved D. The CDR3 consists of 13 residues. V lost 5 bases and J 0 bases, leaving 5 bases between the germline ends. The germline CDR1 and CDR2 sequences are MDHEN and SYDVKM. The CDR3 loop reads CASSIHSNQPQHF. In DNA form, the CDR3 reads TGTGCCAGCAGTATCCATAGCAATCAGCCCCAGCATTTT.

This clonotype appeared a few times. The CDR3 bases are TGCAGTGCTGGGGAATCTGGAAACACCATATATTTT. This sequence encodes CSAGESGNTIYF. This chain links TRBV20-1 with TRBJ1-3, with no clear D. Germline assignment: CDR1 DFQATT and CDR2 SNEGSKA (reference sequence). Trimming cost V 5 bases and J 1 base, with 6 bases left between them. The CDR3 has 12 residues.

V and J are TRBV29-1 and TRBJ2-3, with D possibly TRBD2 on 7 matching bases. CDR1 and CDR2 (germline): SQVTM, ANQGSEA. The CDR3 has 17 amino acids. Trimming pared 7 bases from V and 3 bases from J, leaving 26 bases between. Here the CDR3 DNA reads TGCAGCGCAACCCGTGTGGGGGGGACACTGAGGACAGATACGCAGTATTTT. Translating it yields CSATRVGGTLRTDTQYF.

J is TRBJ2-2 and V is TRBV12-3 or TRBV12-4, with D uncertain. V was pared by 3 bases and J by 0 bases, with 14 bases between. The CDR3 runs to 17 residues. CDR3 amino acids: CASSFTIGATNTGELFF. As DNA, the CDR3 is TGTGCCAGCAGTTTTACTATAGGCGCTACGAACACCGGGGAGCTGTTTTTT.